Reported below is one TCR beta chain. From the 5' RACE reads, TCRdb called clonotypes with MiXCR, one entry per CDR3 protein. The sample carries hundreds of thousands of distinct CDR3 sequences, about a fifth recorded once. These data belong to a study of T cells after yellow fever vaccination. The sample was PBMCs, taken 15 days after the yellow fever booster vaccination. This TCR derives from a man under 40 who received the YFV17D yellow fever vaccine.

CDR3 nucleotide sequence: TGTGCCAGCAGACCCACCGGGACTAGAAGAGTCAAAAACATTCAGTACTTC. It codes for CASRPTGTRRVKNIQYF. This chain uses TRBV6-2 or TRBV6-3 with TRBJ2-4; 8 bases map to TRBD2. With 6 bases clipped from V and 3 bases from J, the junction kept 13 bases outside the gene matches. Germline V gene lookup returns CDR1 MNHEY and CDR2 SVGEGT. The CDR3 spans 17 residues.